These T cell receptor beta chains were read from a single sample in a study of shared clonotypes between healthy human individuals. Method: immunoSEQ multiplex PCR; TCRdb's copy keeps in-frame clones and lacks some. Of 2 million to 2.5 million clones in the sample, approximately 93% were seen once. What was sequenced was naive CD4+ T cells from PBMCs. Every receptor here comes from a man between 18 and 29 years old in good health. Some clones in this sample may be carry-over from other donors' samples. Each CDR3 is given with its conserved first and last residue. D genes are given only for firm matches. Clone size is shown for a subset of rows, as once, few, many or a class of expanded clone.

J	D	size	V	CDR3	DNA
TRBJ2-1	TRBD1	-	TRBV19	CASRVTGGGNYNEQFF	TGTGCCAGTAGGGTGACAGGGGGCGGCAACTACAATGAGCAGTTCTTC
TRBJ2-2	TRBD2	-	TRBV7-9	CASSFTSGSSGELFF	TGTGCCAGCAGCTTTACTAGCGGGAGTTCCGGGGAGCTGTTTTTT
TRBJ1-1	TRBD1	-	TRBV6-6	CASISPTGGNTEAFF	TGTGCCAGCATCTCCCCTACAGGGGGGAACACTGAAGCTTTCTTT
TRBJ2-5	TRBD2	-	TRBV5-1	CASTVRTSRQETQYF	TGCGCCAGCACCGTACGGACTAGCCGTCAAGAGACCCAGTACTTC
TRBJ1-2	-	-	TRBV5-4	CASSLGGNDYYGYTF	TGTGCCAGCAGCTTGGGGGGAAACGACTACTATGGCTACACCTTC
TRBJ1-5	-	few	TRBV19	CASSTPSGPQHF	TGTGCCAGTAGTACACCTTCTGGACCCCAGCATTTT
TRBJ2-7	TRBD1	-	TRBV5-1	CASGTGSGEQYF	TGCGCCAGCGGGACAGGGAGTGGGGAGCAGTACTTC
TRBJ2-5	-	-	TRBV7-3	CASSVQAKETQYF	TGTGCCAGCAGCGTCCAAGCCAAAGAGACCCAGTACTTC
TRBJ2-4	-	-	TRBV5-1	CASSPPSAAKNIQYF	TGCGCCAGCAGCCCACCCTCGGCGGCCAAAAACATTCAGTACTTC
TRBJ1-1	-	-	TRBV10-3	CAISPAGDTEAFF	TGTGCCATCAGCCCCGCGGGGGACACTGAAGCTTTCTTT
TRBJ2-5	-	-	TRBV6-5	CASGTNKETQYF	TGTGCCAGTGGGACGAACAAAGAGACCCAGTACTTC
TRBJ1-4	TRBD1	-	TRBV25-1	CASSDTGQPNEKLFF	TGTGCCAGCAGTGATACGGGACAGCCTAATGAAAAACTGTTTTTT
TRBJ1-1	-	-	TRBV2	CASQTEQLNTEAFF	TGTGCCAGTCAGACCGAGCAACTGAACACTGAAGCTTTCTTT
TRBJ2-2	TRBD1	-	TRBV28	CASSTPGQGSFRELFF	TGTGCCAGCAGCACTCCGGGACAGGGTTCGTTCCGGGAGCTGTTTTTT
TRBJ1-1	-	-	TRBV5-1	CASSLDPLGVNTEAFF	TGCGCCAGCAGCTTGGATCCCCTCGGGGTGAACACTGAAGCTTTCTTT
TRBJ1-1	TRBD1	-	TRBV7-8	CASSLRTGGNTEAFF	TGTGCCAGCAGCTTAAGGACAGGCGGGAACACTGAAGCTTTCTTT
TRBJ2-7	TRBD2	-	TRBV28	CASSLAGGPVYEQYF	TGTGCCAGCAGTTTAGCGGGAGGGCCGGTCTACGAGCAGTACTTC
TRBJ1-2	-	-	TRBV29-1	CSVGQVFYGYTF	TGCAGCGTTGGACAGGTATTCTATGGCTACACCTTC
TRBJ2-1	-	-	TRBV15	CATSRRFTTSYNEQFF	TGTGCCACCAGCAGACGGTTTACCACCTCCTACAATGAGCAGTTCTTC
TRBJ1-2	-	-	TRBV7-2	CASSLPTQGAGYTF	TGTGCCAGCAGCCTACCAACCCAGGGAGCAGGCTACACCTTC
TRBJ2-5	-	-	TRBV30	CALAGIQETQYF	TGTGCCCTGGCCGGTATCCAAGAGACCCAGTACTTC
TRBJ1-5	TRBD1	-	TRBV15	CATSKRTGKFQPQHF	TGTGCCACCAGCAAACGGACAGGGAAGTTTCAGCCCCAGCATTTT
TRBJ1-1	-	-	TRBV28	CASSLTPGPEAFF	TGTGCCAGCAGTCTGACTCCGGGCCCTGAAGCTTTCTTT
TRBJ2-7	TRBD1	-	TRBV7-9	CASSLGQGDYEQYF	TGTGCCAGCAGCTTGGGACAGGGGGATTACGAGCAGTACTTC
TRBJ2-7	-	-	TRBV11-2	CASSQIRGQYEQYF	TGTGCCAGCAGCCAGATCCGGGGGCAATACGAGCAGTACTTC
TRBJ1-1	-	-	TRBV29-1	CSVLRRLNTEAFF	TGCAGCGTCTTAAGACGGCTGAACACTGAAGCTTTCTTT